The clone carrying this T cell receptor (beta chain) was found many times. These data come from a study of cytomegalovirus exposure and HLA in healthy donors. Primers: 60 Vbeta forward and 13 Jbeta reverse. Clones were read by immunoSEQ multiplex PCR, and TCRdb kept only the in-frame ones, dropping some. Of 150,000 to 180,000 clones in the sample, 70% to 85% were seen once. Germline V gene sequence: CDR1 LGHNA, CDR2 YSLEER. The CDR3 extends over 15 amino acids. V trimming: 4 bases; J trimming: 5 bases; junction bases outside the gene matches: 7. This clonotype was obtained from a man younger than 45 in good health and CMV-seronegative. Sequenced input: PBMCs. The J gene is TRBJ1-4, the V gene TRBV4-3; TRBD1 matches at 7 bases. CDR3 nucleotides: TGCGCCAGCAGCCCGTACAGGGGTCAGAATGAAAAACTGTTTTTT. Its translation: CASSPYRGQNEKLFF.